This entry is about one T cell receptor beta chain. Within the sample, other DNA sequences also encode this same CDR3. The sample belongs to a study of blood T cell repertoires in COVID-19. The overall study: The United States, Italy and Spain were the sources of the acute and convalescent COVID-19 samples. From T cells, B-cell-depleted T cells, or PBMCs came the material, which was cDNA or gDNA.

Per the original methods: Amplification from reference gene primers served as the basis for estimated nucleated cell counts. Here immunoSEQ multiplex PCR was the method, and the copy in TCRdb shows in-frame clones only, minus some. V and J calls and clone size are copied from that table; D and trimming were computed from the DNA. This repertoire shows around 250,000 clones, roughly nine tenths found once; its top ten account for 6.2%. Germline CDR1 and CDR2: LGHNA and YSLEER. The CDR3 has 15 residues. After removal of 1 base from V and 2 bases from J, the junction contained 2 bases not matched to a gene.

The sample taken for sequencing was peripheral blood. The receptor comes from a man aged 55 to 70 with acute or convalescent COVID-19. This chain links TRBV4-3 with TRBJ2-7; 10 nucleotides agree with TRBD2. The CDR3 protein is CASSQGTSGTYEQYF. In DNA form, the CDR3 reads TGCGCCAGCAGCCAAGGGACTAGCGGAACCTACGAGCAGTACTTC.